Listed below are T cell receptor beta chains from one sample, sequenced in a study of graft-versus-host responses after intestinal transplantation. No antigen has been assigned to these receptors. This table comes from immunoSEQ multiplex PCR, and its TCRdb copy is limited to in-frame clones, with some not included. The data show some 100,000 clones, 90% to 95% seen once. This material consisted of unstimulated CD8+ T cells sorted from spleen or lymph node cells, taken before intestinal transplant. These receptors were collected from a human donor who received an intestinal transplant. CDR3s include the opening cysteine and the closing phenylalanine or tryptophan. The order of the fields is clone size, V gene, D gene, J gene, CDR3 DNA, CDR3 protein. The D gene is left open where the match is weak. Clone size is stated in some rows and not others, as once, few, many or a class when expanded.

clone size: -; V gene: TRBV10-2; D gene: TRBD2; J gene: TRBJ2-3; CDR3 DNA: TGCGCCAGCAGTGAGGGCGGGGGGGCAGATACGCAGTATTTT; CDR3 protein: CASSEGGGADTQYF
clone size: once; V gene: TRBV19; D gene: TRBD1; J gene: TRBJ2-2; CDR3 DNA: TGTGCCAGTAGTCGTCCCGCCAGGGGGATCACCGGGGAGCTGTTTTTT; CDR3 protein: CASSRPARGITGELFF
clone size: few; V gene: TRBV7-9; D gene: -; J gene: TRBJ2-2; CDR3 DNA: TGTGCCAGCAGCTTAGGTCGTAGGGGGAACACCGGGGAGCTGTTTTTT; CDR3 protein: CASSLGRRGNTGELFF
clone size: -; V gene: TRBV5-6; D gene: TRBD1; J gene: TRBJ1-3; CDR3 DNA: TGTGCCAGCAGCCCACAGGGGGGAAACACCATATATTTT; CDR3 protein: CASSPQGGNTIYF
clone size: -; V gene: TRBV12-5; D gene: -; J gene: TRBJ1-2; CDR3 DNA: TGTGCTAGTGGTTCCAGGTCCTATGGCTACACCTTC; CDR3 protein: CASGSRSYGYTF
clone size: once; V gene: TRBV6-1; D gene: -; J gene: TRBJ1-1; CDR3 DNA: TGTGCCAGCAGTGAAGAGACAGAACCCAACACTGAAGCTTTCTTT; CDR3 protein: CASSEETEPNTEAFF
clone size: -; V gene: TRBV19; D gene: -; J gene: TRBJ1-3; CDR3 DNA: TGTGCCAGTAGCCACCCGGGGTCGCCTGGAAACACCATATATTTT; CDR3 protein: CASSHPGSPGNTIYF
clone size: few; V gene: TRBV7-9; D gene: -; J gene: TRBJ2-1; CDR3 DNA: TGTGCCAGCAGCTTAGGCCCCTACAATGAGCAGTTCTTC; CDR3 protein: CASSLGPYNEQFF
clone size: -; V gene: TRBV6-6; D gene: TRBD1; J gene: TRBJ2-7; CDR3 DNA: TGTGCCAGCAGTTACTCATCGGGACAGAGCTACGAGCAGTACTTC; CDR3 protein: CASSYSSGQSYEQYF
clone size: -; V gene: TRBV28; D gene: TRBD2; J gene: TRBJ2-7; CDR3 DNA: TGTGCCAGCAGTTCGAGCGGGAGGCCTACCTACGAGCAGTACTTC; CDR3 protein: CASSSSGRPTYEQYF
clone size: -; V gene: TRBV7-9; D gene: TRBD1; J gene: TRBJ1-1; CDR3 DNA: TGTGCCAGCAGACCGTGGACAGGGTCCACTGAAGCTTTCTTT; CDR3 protein: CASRPWTGSTEAFF
clone size: -; V gene: TRBV27; D gene: -; J gene: TRBJ1-1; CDR3 DNA: TGTGCCAGCAGTTTACTCGTTTCTGATGAAGCTTTCTTT; CDR3 protein: CASSLLVSDEAFF
clone size: -; V gene: TRBV6-5; D gene: -; J gene: TRBJ2-5; CDR3 DNA: TGTGCCAGCACAGGGGACCAAGAGACCCAGTACTTC; CDR3 protein: CASTGDQETQYF